This section outlines one T cell receptor beta chain sequence together with its context. Random hexamers were used to reverse transcribe 0.5 to 1 ug of RNA. TCRdb passed the immunoSEQ multiplex PCR reads through MiXCR, listing each CDR3 protein once. The sample lists about 400,000 distinct CDR3 sequences; approximately 85% were seen once. This specimen comes from a study of CD8 T cells in Susac syndrome. Germline assignment: CDR1 GTSNPN and CDR2 SVGIG (reference sequence). Deletions cut 0 bases from V and 0 bases from J, with 8 bases between. There are 14 residues in the CDR3. Sequenced: CD8+ T cells from PBMCs. The sequence derives from a human donor with multiple sclerosis. This sequence joins TRBV30 and TRBJ2-5, with a weak D call TRBD1 (5 bases). The CDR3 bases are TGTGCCTGGAGTGTGGGGCGCAACCAAGAGACCCAGTACTTC. Residues: CAWSVGRNQETQYF.